This T cell receptor beta chain was found in a study of prognosis after radiotherapy for stage I lung cancer. Overall study: In the span from 2018 to January 2019, stage I non-small cell lung cancer patients were enrolled. Under 15 cases involved newly diagnosed primary stage I lung tumors, and five involved oligometastatic NSCLC subsequent to surgical resection of the primary tumor.

TCR beta CDR3 was amplified from genomic DNA by two-round multiplex PCR. Used in first-round PCR were primers specific to each TRBV and TRBJ gene. MiXCR, applied by TCRdb to the multiplex PCR reads, yields one record per CDR3 protein. The sample contains roughly 12,000 distinct CDR3 sequences, 35% of which appear only once. The germline gives CDR1 MNHEY, CDR2 SVGAGI. V lost 4 bases, J lost 3 bases, and 25 bases lay in between. This CDR3 has 19 amino acids. V is TRBV6-5 and J is TRBJ2-1; no clear D. The receptor was derived from a donor of 50 years or more with non-small cell lung cancer. This specimen was PBMCs, taken before or after stereotactic body radiation therapy (not recorded which). CDR3 DNA sequence: TGTGCCAGCAGTTCCCTCTTCAATAAGCCGGTGGACCTCTACAATGAGCAGTTCTTC. Protein sequence: CASSSLFNKPVDLYNEQFF.